The 10 T cell receptor beta chains below were found in one sample sequenced in a study of metastatic and nonmetastatic thyroid tumors. There were no patients who had received any treatment before thyroid surgery. TCRdb reanalyzed the PCR reads via MiXCR. Of 30,000 to 35,000 clones in the sample, approximately 30% were seen once. The material sequenced was blood. Receptors originate from a female donor with papillary thyroid cancer or a benign thyroid nodule (not recorded which). Some clones in this sample may be carry-over from other donors' samples.

The J gene is TRBJ1-2, the V gene TRBV4-1; D is undetermined. Germline V gives CDR1 MGHRA, CDR2 YSYEKL. Trimming removed 0 bases from V and 8 bases from J, with 16 bases in between. The CDR3 runs 15 residues. In DNA, the CDR3 is TGCGCCAGCAGCCAAGAGATGGCAGCTATTGGGGGCTACACCTTC. Protein product: CASSQEMAAIGGYTF.

A note on this clone: Its ends do not fully match the called genes, so a read error is possible. The chain recombines TRBV20-1 with TRBJ1-4, with D possibly being TRBD1 (5 bases). CDR3 length: 14 amino acids. The germline V gene has CDR1 DFQATT and CDR2 SNEGSKA (reference sequence). CDR3 DNA sequence: TGCAGTGGGATGTTGGGCAGGAGAGGGGAAAAACTGTTTTTC. Its translation is CSGMLGRRGEKLFF.

The rearrangement links TRBV7-2 to TRBJ2-7; D gene uncertain. V was clipped by 7 bases and J by 7 bases, with 17 bases between them. Per the germline V gene, CDR1 is SGHTA and CDR2 is FQGNSA. The CDR3 contains 13 residues. CDR3 region: CASNPVSGREQYF. The CDR3 coding sequence is TGTGCCAGCAACCCAGTATCGGGTCGAGAGCAGTACTTC.

Concerning this clone: The sample has other DNA sequences that encode this CDR3 too. The CDR3 DNA reads as TGTGCCAGCAAACTGGAGAGGGGGGGATACAATGAGCAGTTCTTC. Encoded protein: CASKLERGGYNEQFF. This rearrangement joins TRBV6-1 to TRBJ2-1; D perhaps matches TRBD2 (7 bases). This CDR3 is 15 amino acids long. In germline, CDR1 is MNHNS, CDR2 SASEGT. V was clipped by 7 bases and J by 4 bases, with 17 bases between them.

In its sample, this clone was seen many times. This chain uses TRBV14 with TRBJ2-3; 7 bases are shared with TRBD2. With V trimmed by 5 bases and J by 0 bases, 8 bases remained unmatched. The CDR3 runs to 16 residues. Germline V gene sequence: CDR1 SGHDN, CDR2 FVKESK. As DNA, the CDR3 is TGTGCCAGCAGCGATTGGGGGGGGGAAAGCACAGATACGCAGTATTTT. It encodes CASSDWGGESTDTQYF.

The chain carries TRBV6-4 and TRBJ1-1; 7 positions agree with TRBD1. From germline, CDR1 is MRHNA and CDR2 SNTAGT. This CDR3 is built from 13 residues. V lost 4 bases and J lost 11; bases outside the gene matches: 10. This CDR3 reads CASSAEPTGWAFF. DNA of the CDR3: TGTGCCAGCAGTGCCGAGCCGACAGGGTGGGCTTTCTTT.

This clone counts as medium-sized. J is TRBJ1-1 and V is TRBV6-1, with D possibly being TRBD1 (5 bases). Trimming took 5 bases from V and 2 from J, leaving 12 bases between them. Germline lookup yields CDR1 MNHNS and CDR2 SASEGT. This CDR3 spans 14 amino acids. CDR3 bases: TGTGCCAGCAGTCTGGGGCAGGTAAACACTGAAGCTTTCTTT. Its translation is CASSLGQVNTEAFF.

There are many counts of this clone. The rearrangement uses TRBV20-1 and TRBJ1-1; TRBD1 aligns across 7 bases. V was pared by 6 bases and J by 1 base, with 14 bases of the junction left unmatched. CDR3 length: 16 residues. The germline V gene encodes CDR1 DFQATT and CDR2 SNEGSKA (reference sequence). This CDR3 reads CSAEGRGAVGNTEAFF. The CDR3 DNA sequence: TGCAGTGCAGAAGGCAGGGGGGCGGTGGGGAACACTGAAGCTTTCTTT.

This chain uses TRBV6-2 or TRBV6-3 with TRBJ2-3; 15 bases map to TRBD2. The germline V gene has CDR1 MNHEY and CDR2 SVGEGT. CDR3 length equals 15 residues. The V segment lost 9 bases and the J segment 6 bases; nucleotides outside the gene matches: 7. The CDR3 bases are TGTGCCAGTATTTACGGGACTAGCGGGAGGGATACGCAGTATTTT. It encodes CASIYGTSGRDTQYF.

This clone was seen repeatedly, ten times or more. V gene TRBV27 combines with J gene TRBJ2-5; no clear D. The CDR3 has 15 residues. V shed 5 bases and J shed 1 base, with 14 bases lying between them. Germline V gene lookup returns CDR1 MNHEY and CDR2 SMNVEV (reference sequence). CDR3 DNA sequence: TGTGCCAGCAGTGTGAGCAGAACTATCCAAGAGACCCAGTACTTC. Protein sequence: CASSVSRTIQETQYF.